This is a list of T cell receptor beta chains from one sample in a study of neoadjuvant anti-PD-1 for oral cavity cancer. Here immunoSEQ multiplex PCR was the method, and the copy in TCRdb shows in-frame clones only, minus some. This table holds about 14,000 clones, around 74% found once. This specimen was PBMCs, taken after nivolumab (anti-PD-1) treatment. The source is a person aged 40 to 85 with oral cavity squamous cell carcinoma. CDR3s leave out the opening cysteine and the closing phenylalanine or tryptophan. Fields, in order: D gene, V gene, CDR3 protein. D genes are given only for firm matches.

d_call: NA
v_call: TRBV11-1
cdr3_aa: ASSNQRVETQY

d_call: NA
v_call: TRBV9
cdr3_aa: ASSVLSTDTQY

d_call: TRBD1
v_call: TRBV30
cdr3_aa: AWTNGQGTNEKLF

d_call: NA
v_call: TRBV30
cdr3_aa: AWSRRSEQF

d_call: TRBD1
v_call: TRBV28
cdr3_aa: ASETGWETQY

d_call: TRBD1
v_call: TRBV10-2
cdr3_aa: ASRLQGPSYEQY

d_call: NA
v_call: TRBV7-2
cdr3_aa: ASSQTRYEQY

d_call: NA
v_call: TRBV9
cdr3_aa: ASSATVNYGYT

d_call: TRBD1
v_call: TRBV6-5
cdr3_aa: ASSYQGVGELF

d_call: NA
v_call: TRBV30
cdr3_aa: AWSKAGGTEAF

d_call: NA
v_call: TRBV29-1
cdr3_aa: SARDATNEKLF

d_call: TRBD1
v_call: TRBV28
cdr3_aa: ASSSGQVISYEQY

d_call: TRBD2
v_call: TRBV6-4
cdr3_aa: ASSETSGSTGELF

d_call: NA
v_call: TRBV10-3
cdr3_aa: AISESPTDTQY

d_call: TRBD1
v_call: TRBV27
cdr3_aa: ASSLSTQGSTEAF

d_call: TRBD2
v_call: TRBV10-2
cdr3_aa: ASTPGLAGIQETQY

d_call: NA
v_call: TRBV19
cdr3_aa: ASSMMAAEKLF

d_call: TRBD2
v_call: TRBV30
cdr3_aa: ASAGAGGYIETQY